The 14 T cell receptor beta chains listed next were all sequenced from one sample in a study of T cell changes during pregnancy in multiple sclerosis. Assay used: immunoSEQ multiplex PCR; TCRdb lists only in-frame clones, some missing. The sample records tens of thousands of clones, over 75% being singletons. The source material was CD8+ T cells from peripheral blood mononuclear cells, sampled after pregnancy. These receptors were collected from a female donor with multiple sclerosis, enrolled in a pregnancy study.

The chain has TRBV6-1 and TRBJ1-4; 11 positions agree with TRBD1. CDR1 and CDR2 from the germline V gene are MNHNS and SASEGT. CDR3 length equals 15 residues. V gave up 1 base and J gave up 7 bases; unmatched junction bases: 2. The CDR3 reads CASSEGTGGVEKLFF. CDR3 nucleotide sequence: TGTGCCAGCAGTGAAGGGACAGGGGGCGTTGAAAAACTGTTTTTT.

The sample holds one count of this clone. The chain combines TRBV19 with TRBJ2-7, with 9 bases that match TRBD2. Trimming removed 6 bases from V and 7 bases from J; junction bases left unmatched: 13. Germline CDR1 is LNHDA and CDR2 is SQIVND (reference sequence). This CDR3 has 15 amino acids. CDR3 bases: TGTGCCAGTAGCCCCAAGCGGGAGGATTTAAGGGAGCAGTACTTC. It specifies CASSPKREDLREQYF.

This clone was detected only a few times. The J gene is TRBJ2-2, the V gene TRBV28; 7 positions agree with TRBD1. The J segment lost 0 bases and the V segment lost 4 bases, leaving 2 bases of the junction unmatched. Germline values: CDR1 MDHEN, CDR2 SYDVKM. This CDR3 comprises 15 residues. The CDR3 is CASSSGQANTGELFF. DNA for the CDR3: TGTGCCAGCAGTTCCGGACAGGCGAACACCGGGGAGCTGTTTTTT. The entire variable domain, with the rest obtained from reference TRBV28 and TRBJ2-2, is as follows: DVKVTQSSRYLVKRTGEKVFLECVQDMDHENMFWYRQDPGLGLRLIYFSYDVKMKEKGDIPEGYSVSREKKERFSLILESASTNQTSMYLCASSSGQANTGELFFGEGSRLTVL.

The chain has TRBV30 and TRBJ2-3, with 12 bases identical to TRBD2. This CDR3 has 18 residues. Germline V gene data show CDR1 as GTSNPN and CDR2 as SVGIG (reference sequence). After removal of 2 bases from V and 5 bases from J, the junction contained 14 bases not matched to a gene. CDR3: CAWSSLAGGPTPEDTQYF. The CDR3 DNA reads as TGTGCCTGGAGTAGTCTAGCGGGAGGGCCAACCCCCGAAGATACGCAGTATTTT.

The CDR3 is CASLSGGTGNTGELFF. In DNA, the CDR3 is TGTGCCAGCCTCTCGGGTGGGACAGGGAACACCGGGGAGCTGTTTTTT. This chain uses TRBV2 with TRBJ2-2, with TRBD1 identical over 8 bases. CDR1 is SNHLY, CDR2 FYNNEI, per germline. The CDR3 loop spans 16 amino acids. The J segment lost 1 base and the V segment lost 8 bases, leaving 9 bases of the junction unmatched.

This clone has just one count. V gene TRBV27 combines with J gene TRBJ2-4; D may be TRBD2 (6 bases). Germline V gene lookup returns CDR1 MNHEY and CDR2 SMNVEV (reference sequence). The V end lost 4 bases, the J end lost 3 bases, and 13 bases lay between the germline ends. There are 15 residues in the CDR3. DNA of the CDR3: TGTGCCAGCAGTTGGATACTCGGGGGCAAAAACATTCAGTACTTC. It yields the protein CASSWILGGKNIQYF.

The rearrangement uses TRBV5-5 and TRBJ2-3; D perhaps matches TRBD1 (6 bases). CDR1 SGHKS and CDR2 YYEKEE come from the germline V gene (reference sequence). The CDR3 consists of 17 residues. The V end was cut by 0 bases, the J end by 6 bases, with 20 bases between. The CDR3 sequence is CASSLAYRAPVIDTQYF. CDR3 bases: TGTGCCAGCAGCTTGGCATACAGGGCCCCCGTGATCGATACGCAGTATTTT.

The chain joins TRBV10-1 to TRBJ2-1, with TRBD2 matching over 14 bases. The CDR3 extends over 18 amino acids. CDR1 and CDR2 from the germline V gene are WNHNN and SYGVQD (reference sequence). V was clipped by 6 bases and J by 4 bases; unmatched bases: 11. The DNA for the CDR3 is TGCGCCAGCAGCCCGGGACTAGCGGGAGAGGGAGTGTACAATGAGCAGTTCTTC. Translation: CASSPGLAGEGVYNEQFF.

The chain recombines TRBV4-3 with TRBJ2-5; D gene ambiguous. Trimming removed 0 bases from V and 1 base from J, with 3 bases in between. CDR3 length: 13 amino acids. Germline values: CDR1 LGHNA, CDR2 YSLEER. DNA of the CDR3: TGCGCCAGCAGCCAAGACAGCCAAGAGACCCAGTACTTC. Translated: CASSQDSQETQYF.

A few counts support this clone. The chain recombines TRBV6-6 with TRBJ1-4; D is undetermined. CDR1 and CDR2 from the germline V gene are MNHNY and SVGAGI (reference sequence). V dropped 10 bases and J dropped 8 bases, with 11 bases sitting between them. The CDR3 is made up of 11 amino acids. The CDR3 coding sequence is TGTGCCACCAGACTTGTAGAAAAACTGTTTTTT. Amino acids: CATRLVEKLFF.

The gene calls are TRBV28 and TRBJ1-1, with a weak D call TRBD1 (5 bases). Trimming removed 5 bases from V and 1 base from J, with 14 bases in between. The CDR3 covers 15 residues. From germline, CDR1 is MDHEN and CDR2 SYDVKM. CDR3 region: CASSTPTVGNTEAFF. CDR3 coding DNA: TGTGCCAGCAGTACCCCGACAGTGGGGAACACTGAAGCTTTCTTT.

This clone appeared once. This chain links TRBV27 with TRBJ2-7; TRBD2 matches 7 bases. J lost 2 bases, V lost 5 bases, and 9 bases had no gene match. CDR1 and CDR2 from the germline V gene are MNHEY and SMNVEV (reference sequence). The CDR3 is 15 residues long. The CDR3 coding sequence is TGTGCCAGCAGTACCAGTCTAGCGGCAACCTACGAGCAGTACTTC. Encoded protein: CASSTSLAATYEQYF.

The chain uses TRBV28 and TRBJ1-1; D gene ambiguous. The V end lost 2 bases, the J end lost 2 bases, and 6 bases lay between the germline ends. The CDR3 has 13 residues. The germline CDR1 and CDR2 sequences are MDHEN and SYDVKM. The CDR3 protein is CASSLGSNTEAFF. The DNA of the CDR3 is TGTGCCAGCAGTTTAGGCAGTAACACTGAAGCTTTCTTT. Full variable domain (outside the CDR3, taken from reference TRBV28 and TRBJ1-1): DVKVTQSSRYLVKRTGEKVFLECVQDMDHENMFWYRQDPGLGLRLIYFSYDVKMKEKGDIPEGYSVSREKKERFSLILESASTNQTSMYLCASSLGSNTEAFFGQGTRLTVV.

This chain joins TRBV27 and TRBJ2-7; the match to TRBD2 covers 11 bases. The CDR3 totals 14 residues. V gave up 5 bases and J gave up 3 bases; unmatched junction bases: 3. Germline V lookup: CDR1 MNHEY, CDR2 SMNVEV (reference sequence). The CDR3 coding sequence is TGTGCCAGCAGTCCTGGGACTAGCGGCTACGAGCAGTACTTC. Its protein product is CASSPGTSGYEQYF.